The sequence of this T cell receptor beta chain was determined in a study of cytomegalovirus exposure and HLA in healthy donors. Study-level findings and limits: Sequencing artifact likely explains a cluster of highly shared sequence variants.

Among the donors, all were healthy bone marrow donors. This clone was observed a single time. The antigen remains undetermined. V shed 1 base and J 9 bases; nucleotides not matched to a gene: 0. The CDR3 contains 13 residues. Germline V CDR1 and CDR2: SGHAT, FQNNGV. PCR was performed using 60 Vbeta and 13 Jbeta primers. Profiled with immunoSEQ multiplex PCR; TCRdb holds only in-frame clones, not every one. The sample has 200,000 to 250,000 clones, approximately 90% seen once. Sequencing was carried out using PBMCs. The chain recombines TRBV11-2 with TRBJ2-1; 10 nucleotides align to TRBD2. The TCR sequence derives from a woman younger than 30 in good health and CMV-seronegative. This CDR3 reads CASSLGTSGEQFF. The CDR3, as DNA: TGTGCCAGCAGCTTAGGGACTAGCGGTGAGCAGTTCTTC.